This entry features one TCR beta chain sequence. Its specificity is not known. The CDR3 totals 17 residues. The J segment lost 4 bases and the V segment lost 5 bases, leaving 9 bases of the junction unmatched. Looked up from germline, CDR1 is ENHRY and CDR2 is SYGVKD. The data belong to a study of beta chain features in type 1 diabetes. Markers CD45RO/CCR7/CD25/CD127/CD95/CD27 served to sort CD4+ naive, central memory, regulatory and stem cell-like memory cells. Sorted cells reached over 95% purity in every population. Sequenced material consisted of expressed TCRB transcripts (all of the isolated RNA was reverse transcribed). Naive, central memory and regulatory T cell samples averaged about 3.57 million reads. The method was immunoSEQ multiplex PCR; TCRdb's version includes in-frame clones alone and lacks a portion of them. The sample holds more than 300,000 clones, 9.6% seen once. Findings of the study overall: Within each of all four CD4+ subsets, Type 1 diabetes patients had TCRB CDR3s that were moderately but significantly shorter. The naive, central memory and Treg TCRB repertoires of patients appeared to be more similar to one another than those of healthy donors.

This TCR was sampled from a man aged 25 to 40 with type 1 diabetes. The material sequenced was central memory CD4+ T cells from blood. The chain has TRBV10-3 and TRBJ2-2; 11 positions agree with TRBD2. DNA for the CDR3: TGTGCCATCAGTCAAGTGGGTCTAGCGGGAGGCACCGGGGAGCTGTTTTTT. This gives the protein CAISQVGLAGGTGELFF.